The entry below describes one T cell receptor beta chain. This sample was taken from a study of blood T cell repertoires in COVID-19. Profiled with immunoSEQ multiplex PCR; TCRdb holds only in-frame clones, not every one. The sample contains 65,000 to 100,000 clones, about 91% of which appear only once. CDR1 LNHNV and CDR2 YYDKDF come from the germline V gene (reference sequence). V was clipped by 5 bases and J by 0 bases, with 8 bases between them. The CDR3 runs 13 residues. The TCR originated in a woman aged 80 or older with acute or convalescent COVID-19. The sequencing input was peripheral blood. The rearrangement uses TRBV15 and TRBJ2-7, with D perhaps matching TRBD1 (5 bases). In DNA, the CDR3 is TGTGCCACCAGCCAGGGCATCTCCTACGAGCAGTACTTC. Translation gives CATSQGISYEQYF. Based on the CDR3 plus reference TRBV15 and TRBJ2-7, the full variable domain is DAMVIQNPRYQVTQFGKPVTLSCSQTLNHNVMYWYQQKSSQAPKLLFHYYDKDFNNEADTPDNFQSRRPNTSFCFLDIRSPGLGDTAMYLCATSQGISYEQYFGPGTRLTVT.